These 4 T cell receptor beta chains originate from one sample sequenced in a study of cytomegalovirus exposure and HLA in healthy donors (dated by TCRdb to 2015 to 2018). The library was generated by the immunoSEQ multiplex PCR assay. The table comes from immuneACCESS by way of TCRdb, which keeps in-frame sequences with V and J called. Part of the clones is missing from these tables; in studies checked, under half for an unresolved V gene and the rest for unknown reasons. The sample records some 83,000 clones, nearly 95% of which are singletons. Over 2% of the sample comes from the top ten. Sequenced sample: PBMCs. The receptors derive from a young woman in good health and CMV-seronegative.

The rearrangement joins TRBV4-1 to TRBJ2-2; possibly TRBD1 for D (5 bases). Germline CDR1 and CDR2: MGHRA and YSYEKL. This CDR3 spans 18 amino acids. V lost 4 bases, J lost 0 bases, and 18 bases lay in between. Here the CDR3 DNA reads TGCGCCAGCAGCCCCCTCGTCACAAGGACACCGAACACCGGGGAGCTGTTTTTT. Translated: CASSPLVTRTPNTGELFF.

The chain combines TRBV4-2 with TRBJ1-2, with D possibly TRBD1 on 5 matching bases. The V and J ends lost 1 base and 2 bases respectively, with 8 bases between them. Germline CDR1 and CDR2: LGHNA and YNFKEQ. This CDR3 region has 14 residues. CDR3 residues: CASSQGGGNYGYTF. CDR3 bases: TGTGCCAGCAGCCAAGGGGGCGGAAACTATGGCTACACCTTC.

This rearrangement joins TRBV10-3 to TRBJ2-7, with D possibly being TRBD1 (6 bases). Germline CDR1 ENHRY, CDR2 SYGVKD. The CDR3 runs to 15 residues. The V end lost 4 bases, the J end lost 2 bases, and 15 bases lay between the germline ends. The CDR3 DNA follows: TGTGCCATCAGTGGGGAACAGGGAGTGGCCTACGAGCAGTACTTC. It translates to CAISGEQGVAYEQYF.

V is TRBV5-5 and J is TRBJ2-1, with a tentative D call TRBD2 (5 bases). V was pared by 3 bases and J by 7 bases, with 11 bases between. The germline gives CDR1 SGHKS, CDR2 YYEKEE (reference sequence). The CDR3 contains 13 residues. CDR3 DNA sequence: TGTGCCAGCAGCTCCCCCCCGGGGAATGAGCAGTTCTTC. Translated, it gives CASSSPPGNEQFF.